The source of this TCR beta chain is a study of blood T cell repertoires in COVID-19. Study-level information: The United States, Italy and Spain provided the acute and convalescent COVID-19 samples.

Under the authors' procedure: Amplification from reference gene primers served as the basis for estimated nucleated cell counts. Profiled with immunoSEQ multiplex PCR; TCRdb holds only in-frame clones, not every one. For V, J and clone size, that table is used; D and trimming come from the DNA. The table lists under 150,000 clones, roughly 80% of them singletons, with 17% in the top ten. After removal of 7 bases from V and 4 bases from J, the junction contained 3 bases not matched to a gene. Germline V gives CDR1 WSHSY, CDR2 SAAADI. The CDR3 is 14 amino acids. The origin of this receptor is a woman of 80 years or more with acute or convalescent COVID-19. The V and J genes are TRBV10-2 and TRBJ2-1, with 11 bases lining up with TRBD1. Sequenced input: peripheral blood. Here the CDR3 DNA reads TGCGCCAGCACTGGACAGGGGGCGTACAATGAGCAGTTCTTC. Translating gives CASTGQGAYNEQFF.